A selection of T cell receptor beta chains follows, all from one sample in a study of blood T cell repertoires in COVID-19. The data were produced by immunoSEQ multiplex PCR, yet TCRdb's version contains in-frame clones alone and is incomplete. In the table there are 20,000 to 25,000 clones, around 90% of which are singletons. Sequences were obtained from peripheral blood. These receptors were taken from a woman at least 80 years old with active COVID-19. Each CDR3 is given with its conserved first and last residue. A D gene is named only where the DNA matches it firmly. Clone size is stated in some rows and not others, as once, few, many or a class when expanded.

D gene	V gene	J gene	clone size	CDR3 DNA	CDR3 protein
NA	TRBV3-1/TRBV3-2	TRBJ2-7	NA	TGTGCCAGCAGCCAAAATGGGGCGGTCGAGCAGTACTTC	CASSQNGAVEQYF
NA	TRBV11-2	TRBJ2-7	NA	TGTGCCAGCAGCCTCGGACAGTACGAGCAGTACTTC	CASSLGQYEQYF
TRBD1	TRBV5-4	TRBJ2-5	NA	TGTGCCAGCAGGGGGGACAGGGGGTTGGATACCCAGTACTTC	CASRGDRGLDTQYF
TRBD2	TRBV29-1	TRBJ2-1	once	TGCAGCGTTGTCAGCGGGGGAAATGAGCAGTTCTTC	CSVVSGGNEQFF
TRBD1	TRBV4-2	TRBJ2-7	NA	TGTGCCAGCAGCCAAGATGGGGACAGGGGTTACGAGCAGTACTTC	CASSQDGDRGYEQYF
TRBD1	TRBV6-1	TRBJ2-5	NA	TGTGCCAGCAGTGCCTCTTGGGGGACAGGGCAAGAGACCCAGTACTTC	CASSASWGTGQETQYF
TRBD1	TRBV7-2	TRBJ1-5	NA	TGTGCCAGCAGCGCACAGGGGAATCAGCCCCAGCATTTT	CASSAQGNQPQHF
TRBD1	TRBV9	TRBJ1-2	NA	TGTGCCAGCACTCAGTACCGGGACAGGGGGTTCGATGGCTACACCTTC	CASTQYRDRGFDGYTF
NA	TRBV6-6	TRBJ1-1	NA	TGTGCCAGCAGTTATCCGGAAGGGGCGGAAGCTTTCTTT	CASSYPEGAEAFF
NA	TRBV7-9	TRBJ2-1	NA	TGTGCCAGCAGCGTCTGGCCCAATGAGCAGTTCTTC	CASSVWPNEQFF
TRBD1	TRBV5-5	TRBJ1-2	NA	TGTGCCAGCAGCCCCTGGGTGGACAGGAGAGTCTATGGCTACACCTTC	CASSPWVDRRVYGYTF
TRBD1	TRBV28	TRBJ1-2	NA	TGTGCCAGCAGTTTGGGGGGACAGAACTATGGCTACACCTTC	CASSLGGQNYGYTF
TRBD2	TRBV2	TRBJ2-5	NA	TGTGCCAGCGGGGGACTAACGTACCAAGAGACCCAGTACTTC	CASGGLTYQETQYF
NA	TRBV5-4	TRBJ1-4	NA	TGTGCCAGCAGCGCGGGGAGGGGTGTTAATGAAAAACTGTTTTTT	CASSAGRGVNEKLFF
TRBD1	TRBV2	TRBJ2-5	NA	TGTGCCAGCAGGAAAGCGACAGGGGGGTCCCAAGAGACCCAGTACTTC	CASRKATGGSQETQYF
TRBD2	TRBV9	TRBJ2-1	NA	TGTGCCAGCAGCTTTAGCGGGGCGGCATACAATGAGCAGTTCTTC	CASSFSGAAYNEQFF
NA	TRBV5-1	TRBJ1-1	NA	TGCGCCAGCAGCCAAGGAACAACTATGAACACTGAAGCTTTCTTT	CASSQGTTMNTEAFF
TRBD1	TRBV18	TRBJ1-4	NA	TGTGCCAGCTCGTCCCCGGGACAGGGGTACGGCACTAATGAAAAACTGTTTTTT	CASSSPGQGYGTNEKLFF
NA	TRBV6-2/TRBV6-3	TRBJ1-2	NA	TGTGCCAGCAGTTCCTCCCCATACAGGGTCCCGCGAGAAGGCTACACCTTC	CASSSSPYRVPREGYTF
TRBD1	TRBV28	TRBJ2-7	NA	TGTGCCAGCAGTTCCGGACAGGCATCCTACGAGCAGTACTTC	CASSSGQASYEQYF
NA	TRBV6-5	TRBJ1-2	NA	TGTGCCAGCAGTTACTCAGACACAATCTATGGCTACACCTTC	CASSYSDTIYGYTF
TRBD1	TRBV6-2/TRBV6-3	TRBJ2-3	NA	TGTGCCAGCAGTTACAAGGGGGCGAGGGGGTATTTT	CASSYKGARGYF
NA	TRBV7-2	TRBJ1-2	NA	TGTGCCAGCAGCGGGTCGACATATGGCTACACCTTC	CASSGSTYGYTF
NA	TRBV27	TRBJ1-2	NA	TGTGCCAGCAGGTCCGGGGGAGGGAACTATGGCTACACCTTC	CASRSGGGNYGYTF
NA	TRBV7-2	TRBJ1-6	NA	TGTGCCAGCAGCCCCCGGGGCTCCTATAATTCACCCCTCCACTTT	CASSPRGSYNSPLHF
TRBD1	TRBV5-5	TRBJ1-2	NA	TGTGCCAGCAGCCCCGACAGGGCCCCCCGGGACTATGGCTACACCTTC	CASSPDRAPRDYGYTF
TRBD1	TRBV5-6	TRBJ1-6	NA	TGTGCCAGCAGCACCCTCACAGGGGTGGATTCACCCCTCCACTTT	CASSTLTGVDSPLHF
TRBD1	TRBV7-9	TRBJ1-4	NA	TGTGCCAGCAGCCTCGACAGGGGTCTGGCTAATGAAAAACTGTTTTTT	CASSLDRGLANEKLFF
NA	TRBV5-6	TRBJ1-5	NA	TGTGCCAGCAGCTGGCAGTCTAATCAGCCCCAGCATTTT	CASSWQSNQPQHF
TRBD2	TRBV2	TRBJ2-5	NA	TGTGCCAGCAGTGGATTGGGGGGGGAGACCCAGTACTTC	CASSGLGGETQYF
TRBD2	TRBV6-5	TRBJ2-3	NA	TGTGCCAGCAGCTACCGAATAGCGGGGGGCCCGGGTACGCAGTATTTT	CASSYRIAGGPGTQYF
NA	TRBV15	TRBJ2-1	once	TGTGCCACCAGCAGAGATAGGACAGAGGTCAATGAGCAGTTCTTC	CATSRDRTEVNEQFF
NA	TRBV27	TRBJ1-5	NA	TGTGCCAGCAGTTCATTGGGGGCGAGCAATCAGCCCCAGCATTTT	CASSSLGASNQPQHF
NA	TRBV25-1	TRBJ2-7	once	TGTGCCAGCAGGGCGGGAGAGCAGTACTTC	CASRAGEQYF
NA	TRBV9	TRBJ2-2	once	TGTGCCAGCAGCGACAGACAATACGTCGCCGGGGAGCTGTTTTTT	CASSDRQYVAGELFF
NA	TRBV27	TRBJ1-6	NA	TGTGCCAGCAGTTTTTCAGTGGAGGGTGCATTGCCCCTCCACTTT	CASSFSVEGALPLHF
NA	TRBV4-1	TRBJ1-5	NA	TGCGCCAGCAGCTATACCGGGACACCGGATCAGCCCCAGCATTTT	CASSYTGTPDQPQHF
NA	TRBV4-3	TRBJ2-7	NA	TGCGCCAGCAGCCAAGTCAGGGGCGACGAGCAGTACTTC	CASSQVRGDEQYF
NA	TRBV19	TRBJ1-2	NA	TGTGCCAGTAGTATGTTCGGGGTCCAGGGCTACACCTTC	CASSMFGVQGYTF
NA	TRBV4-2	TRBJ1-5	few	TGTGCCAGCAGCCAAGATTCCGATCAGCCCCAGCATTTT	CASSQDSDQPQHF
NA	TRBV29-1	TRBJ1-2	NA	TGCAGCGTCCCGTTAGGGGTTGGGTATGGCTACACCTTC	CSVPLGVGYGYTF
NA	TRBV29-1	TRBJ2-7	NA	TGCAGCGTGCGGGACGGTCCCTACGAGCAGTACTTC	CSVRDGPYEQYF
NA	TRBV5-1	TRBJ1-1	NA	TGCGCCAGCAGCTTTAGTAGGCCGGGAGGTGAACGCACTGAAGCTTTCTTT	CASSFSRPGGERTEAFF
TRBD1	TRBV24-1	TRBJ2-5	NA	TGTGCCACCAGTGACCCGACAGGGAGCCAAGAGACCCAGTACTTC	CATSDPTGSQETQYF
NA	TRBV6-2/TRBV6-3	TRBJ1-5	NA	TGTGCCAGCAGCCCAATAGGGGATCGCAATCAGCCCCAGCATTTT	CASSPIGDRNQPQHF
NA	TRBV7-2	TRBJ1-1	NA	TGTGCCAGCAGCTTAGCGGCACAACAGAACACTGAAGCTTTCTTT	CASSLAAQQNTEAFF
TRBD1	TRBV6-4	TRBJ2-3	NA	TGTGCCAGCAGTCAGACGGGACAGCGCACAGATACGCAGTATTTT	CASSQTGQRTDTQYF
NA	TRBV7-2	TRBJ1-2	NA	TGTGCCACCCTGGGGAGGAACTATGGCTACACCTTC	CATLGRNYGYTF
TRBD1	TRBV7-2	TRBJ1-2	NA	TGTGCCAGCAGCTTACAGAAAGGGGGCAACTATGGCTACACCTTC	CASSLQKGGNYGYTF
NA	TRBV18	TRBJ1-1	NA	TGTGCCAGCTCACCTGGGGGCGGGGCTTTCTTT	CASSPGGGAFF
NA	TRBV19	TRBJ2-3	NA	TGTGCCAGTACAGTCGGGGGCACAGATACGCAGTATTTT	CASTVGGTDTQYF
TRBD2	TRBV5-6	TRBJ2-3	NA	TGTGCCAGCAGTGGCGGACTAGCGGGGGGCCGGGATACGCAGTATTTT	CASSGGLAGGRDTQYF
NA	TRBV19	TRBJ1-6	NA	TGTGCAGCGCCCGGACATTATAATTCACCCCTCCACTTT	CAAPGHYNSPLHF
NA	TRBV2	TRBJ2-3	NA	TGTGCCAGCAGTCCCCGGACAGGCACAGATACGCAGTATTTT	CASSPRTGTDTQYF
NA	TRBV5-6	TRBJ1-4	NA	TGTGCCAGCAGCTTGGTGGCCTCAAATGAAAAACTGTTTTTT	CASSLVASNEKLFF
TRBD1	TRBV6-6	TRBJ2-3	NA	TGTGCCACAAAGGGGGCGGAGATCACAGATACGCAGTATTTT	CATKGAEITDTQYF
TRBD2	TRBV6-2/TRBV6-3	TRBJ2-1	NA	TGTGCCAGCAGTTACTCAGCTAGCGGGGGGGCGCTGGACAATGAGCAGTTCTTC	CASSYSASGGALDNEQFF